The clone carrying this TCR beta chain appeared a few times. The antigen remains undetermined. TCRdb re-derived calls from the RT-PCR reads in MiXCR, one entry per CDR3 protein. The sample includes around 190,000 distinct CDR3 sequences, roughly 14% of them seen just once. Germline V gene sequence: CDR1 MNHEY, CDR2 SVGEGT. This CDR3 is built from 18 residues. Trimming at V came to 0 bases and at J to 6 bases, leaving 10 bases not matched to a gene. These data belong to a study of response to subunit inactivated influenza vaccine. Study-wide results and caveats: Each seasonal influenza vaccination recruits few new T cells, the authors suggested.

The sample consisted of CD8+ T cells sorted from PBMCs, taken roughly 5 days after vaccination. This receptor was taken from a man aged 50 to 59 who received an inactivated influenza vaccine. The chain combines TRBV6-2 or TRBV6-3 with TRBJ2-4; 11 bases line up with TRBD2. The CDR3 sequence: CASSYSTIAGGPGNIQYF. The CDR3 nucleotides read TGTGCCAGCAGTTACTCTACTATAGCGGGAGGGCCAGGAAACATTCAGTACTTC.